The present T cell receptor beta chain was sequenced within a study of blood T cell repertoires in COVID-19 (dated by TCRdb to about 2020). Study-level background: Samples from collaborators originated in the United States, Italy and Spain and spanned both the acute and convalescent phases of COVID-19. The dataset comprised deeply sampled blood TCRbeta repertoires from subjects exposed to, actively infected with, or recovered from COVID-19. Sample metadata almost always included a de-identified subject ID, COVID-19 status, age in years and sex. The repertoires were released in a freely available public database intended as a resource for research on the immune response to SARS-CoV-2. The prospective study material was composed of cDNA or gDNA derived from T cells, B-cell-depleted T cells, or PBMCs. Samples came from the ongoing ImmuneRACE study (first 160 participants) plus 1,254 subjects from 6 global collaborators. HLA class I and class II types, where available, came from metadata supplied by the sample provider rather than from assay-based typing.

V lost 5 bases and J lost 4 bases, and the count of bases not matched to a germline gene is 15. The cysteine opens and the phenylalanine closes a CDR3 of 18 amino acids. The CDR3 DNA has 54 bases and is translated from base 1. Via the germline V gene (reference sequence), CDR1 is MNHEY and CDR2 SMNVEV. Points on this clone: Its antigen target is currently unknown. Per-base quality was not reported, and no clone a single base away is much larger than it.

The investigation overall reported the following: Clinical and demographic metadata were provided uncurated, with the amount varying by source and participant.

TCRbeta CDR3 regions were amplified from genomic DNA by means of the immunoSEQ Assay, a bias-controlled multiplex PCR. The authors processed their data as follows. Nucleated cell counts per sample were estimated from amplification of reference gene primers within the assay. To quantify the absolute abundance of each unique TCRbeta CDR3 rearrangement, sequence reads were collapsed and filtered. Productive Simpson clonality was computed per sample as the square root of Simpson's diversity index over productive rearrangements. Held by TCRdb, this immuneACCESS table contains in-frame sequences only and omits some clones. Under half of the omission traces to an unresolved V gene where checked; the cause of the rest is unknown. V and J calls and clone size are copied from that table; D and trimming were computed from the DNA. In this sample the table shows 250,000 to 350,000 clones, just over 85% of which occur a single time. The ten largest make up approximately 3% of the sample.

Whole blood was collected in K2EDTA tubes by collaborating institutions according to the institutions' own protocols. Collaborator samples were shipped for TCRbeta analysis as frozen whole blood, isolated PBMCs, or DNA extracted from either sample type. Sequenced: peripheral blood. The V and J segments used are TRBV27 and TRBJ1-3, with 9 middle bases fitting TRBD1. The sequence was collected from a woman aged 25 to 45 with active or convalescent COVID-19. CDR3 reads: CASSPSGQGLKLGNTIYF. The DNA sequence is as follows: TGTGCCAGCAGTCCTTCGGGACAGGGCCTCAAATTAGGAAACACCATATATTTT.